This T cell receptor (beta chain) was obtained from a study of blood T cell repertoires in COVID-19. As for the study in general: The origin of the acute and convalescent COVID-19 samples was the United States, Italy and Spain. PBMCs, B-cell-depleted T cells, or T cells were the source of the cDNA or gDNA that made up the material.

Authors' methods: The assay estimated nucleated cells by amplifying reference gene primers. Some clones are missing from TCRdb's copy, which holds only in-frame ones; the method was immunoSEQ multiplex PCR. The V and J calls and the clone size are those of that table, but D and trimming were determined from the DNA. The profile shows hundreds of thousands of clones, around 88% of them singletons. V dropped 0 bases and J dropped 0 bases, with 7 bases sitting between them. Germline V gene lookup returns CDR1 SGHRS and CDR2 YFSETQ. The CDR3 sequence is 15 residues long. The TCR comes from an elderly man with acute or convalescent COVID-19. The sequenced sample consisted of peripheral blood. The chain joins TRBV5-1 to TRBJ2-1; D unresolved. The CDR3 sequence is CASSLAYSSYNEQFF. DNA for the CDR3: TGCGCCAGCAGCTTGGCCTACAGCTCCTACAATGAGCAGTTCTTC.